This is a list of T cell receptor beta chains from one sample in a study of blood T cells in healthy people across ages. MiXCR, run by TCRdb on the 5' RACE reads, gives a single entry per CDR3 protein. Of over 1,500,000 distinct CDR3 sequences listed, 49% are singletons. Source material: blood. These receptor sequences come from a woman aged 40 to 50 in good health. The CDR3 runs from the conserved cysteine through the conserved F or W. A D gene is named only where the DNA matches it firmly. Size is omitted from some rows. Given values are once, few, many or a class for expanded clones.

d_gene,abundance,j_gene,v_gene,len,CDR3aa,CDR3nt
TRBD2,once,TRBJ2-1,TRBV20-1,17,CSAPGRLAGGPSHEQFF,TGCAGTGCGCCCGGACGACTAGCGGGGGGGCCGTCCCATGAGCAGTTCTTC
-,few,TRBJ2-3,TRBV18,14,CASSPPPMGDTQYF,TGTGCCAGCTCACCACCCCCGATGGGAGATACGCAGTATTTT
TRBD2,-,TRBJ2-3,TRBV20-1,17,CSASKGLAGALGYTQYF,TGCAGTGCTTCCAAGGGACTAGCGGGGGCCTTAGGTTATACGCAGTATTTT
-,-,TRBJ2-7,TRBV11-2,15,CASSHTGEGSYEQYF,TGTGCCAGCAGCCACACAGGGGAGGGCTCCTACGAGCAGTACTTC
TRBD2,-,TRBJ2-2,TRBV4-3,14,CASSHPSGLGELFF,TGCGCCAGCAGCCACCCTAGCGGTCTCGGGGAGCTGTTTTTT
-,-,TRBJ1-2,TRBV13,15,CASSFGRGQRYGYTF,TGTGCCAGCAGCTTCGGACGGGGGCAGAGGTATGGCTACACCTTC
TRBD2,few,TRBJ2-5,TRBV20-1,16,CSASRLAGAKQETQYF,TGCAGTGCTAGTAGGCTAGCGGGAGCCAAGCAAGAGACCCAGTACTTC
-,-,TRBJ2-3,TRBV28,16,CASSLGAGLGTDTQYF,TGTGCCAGCAGTTTAGGGGCGGGGTTGGGCACAGATACGCAGTATTTT
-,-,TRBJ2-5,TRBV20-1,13,CSAFGGEKETQYF,TGCAGTGCCTTCGGCGGTGAGAAAGAGACCCAGTACTTC
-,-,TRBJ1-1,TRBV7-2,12,CASSLYRPEAFF,TGTGCCAGCAGCTTATATCGGCCAGAAGCTTTCTTT
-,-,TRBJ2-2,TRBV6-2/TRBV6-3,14,CASSSTQGSGELFF,TGTGCCAGCAGCTCGACCCAGGGCTCCGGGGAGCTGTTTTTT
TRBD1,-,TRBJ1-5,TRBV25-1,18,CASSAPGQGFFSNQPQHF,TGTGCCAGCAGTGCTCCGGGACAGGGGTTCTTTAGCAATCAGCCCCAGCATTTT
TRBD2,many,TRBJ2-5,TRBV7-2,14,CASSLGAGIETQYF,TGTGCCAGCAGCCTTGGAGCGGGGATAGAGACCCAGTACTTC
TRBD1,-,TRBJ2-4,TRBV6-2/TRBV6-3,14,CACSYSGQGNIQYF,TGTGCCTGCAGTTACTCCGGACAGGGGAACATTCAGTACTTC
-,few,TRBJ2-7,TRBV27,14,CASRSGPVRNEQYF,TGTGCCAGCAGATCGGGACCGGTTCGGAACGAGCAGTACTTC
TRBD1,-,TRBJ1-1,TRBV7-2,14,CASSQSRGSTEAFF,TGTGCCAGCAGCCAATCCAGGGGGTCCACTGAAGCTTTCTTT
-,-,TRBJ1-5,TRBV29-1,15,CSVGWSEYSNQPQHF,TGCAGCGTTGGGTGGTCGGAGTATAGCAATCAGCCCCAGCATTTT
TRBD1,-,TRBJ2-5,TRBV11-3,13,CASNAWTGGEQYF,TGTGCCAGCAACGCATGGACAGGGGGAGAGCAGTACTTC
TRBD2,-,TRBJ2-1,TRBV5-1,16,CASSIPGGGGSHEQFF,TGCGCCAGCAGCATCCCGGGCGGGGGGGGTTCACATGAGCAGTTCTTC
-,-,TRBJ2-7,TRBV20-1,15,CSATRSAGDSYEQYF,TGCAGTGCTACTAGGTCGGCAGGGGACTCCTACGAGCAGTACTTC
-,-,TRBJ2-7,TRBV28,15,CASSSRGGGPYEQYF,TGTGCCAGCAGTTCAAGGGGAGGAGGGCCCTACGAGCAGTACTTC
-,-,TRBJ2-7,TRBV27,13,CASSLGTRYEQYF,TGTGCCAGCAGTTTGGGGACACGTTACGAGCAGTACTTC
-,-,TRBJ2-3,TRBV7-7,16,CASSLGPGPVSNTQYF,TGTGCTAGCAGCTTGGGTCCGGGACCAGTCTCGAATACGCAGTATTTT
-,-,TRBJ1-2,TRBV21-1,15,CAGSSRDRGSYGYTF,TGTGCCGGCAGCAGCCGGGACAGGGGAAGCTATGGCTACACCTTC
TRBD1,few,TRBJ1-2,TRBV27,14,CASSLSWDRVGYTF,TGTGCCAGCAGTTTATCGTGGGACAGGGTTGGCTACACCTTC
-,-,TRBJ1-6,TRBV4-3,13,CASSQDTGSPLHF,TGCGCCAGCAGCCAAGATACAGGATCACCCCTCCACTTT
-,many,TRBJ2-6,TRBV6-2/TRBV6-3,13,CASKDGGANVLTF,TGTGCCAGCAAGGACGGAGGGGCCAACGTCCTGACTTTC
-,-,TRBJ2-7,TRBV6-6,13,CASSLPTAYEQYF,TGTGCCAGCAGTCTCCCGACGGCCTACGAGCAGTACTTC
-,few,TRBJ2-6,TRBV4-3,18,CASSQDLRRVSGANVLTF,TGCGCCAGCAGCCAAGATCTTAGGCGGGTTTCTGGGGCCAACGTCCTGACTTTC
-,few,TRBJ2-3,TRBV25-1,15,CASSEARGGTDTQYF,TGTGCCAGCAGTGAGGCGCGAGGGGGCACAGATACGCAGTATTTT
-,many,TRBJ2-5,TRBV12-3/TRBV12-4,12,CASRQEGETQYF,TGTGCCAGCAGACAGGAAGGGGAGACCCAGTACTTC
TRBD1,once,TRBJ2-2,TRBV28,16,CASSVRDRENTGELFF,TGTGCCAGCAGCGTCCGGGACAGGGAAAACACCGGGGAGCTGTTTTTT
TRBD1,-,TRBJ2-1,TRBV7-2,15,CASSSGTGPIGEQFF,TGTGCCAGCAGCTCCGGGACAGGGCCGATCGGTGAGCAGTTCTTC
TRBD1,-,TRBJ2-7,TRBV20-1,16,CSASGTQGAPMGEQYF,TGCAGTGCTAGCGGAACACAGGGGGCTCCTATGGGTGAGCAGTACTTC
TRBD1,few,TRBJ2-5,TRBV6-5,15,CASSYLGTDQETQYF,TGTGCCAGCAGTTACCTGGGGACAGACCAAGAGACCCAGTACTTC
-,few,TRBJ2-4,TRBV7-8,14,CASSLDQGWDIQYF,TGTGCCAGCAGCTTAGATCAGGGGTGGGACATTCAGTACTTC
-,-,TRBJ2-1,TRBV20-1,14,CSARRGASVNEQFF,TGCAGTGCTAGAAGGGGGGCCAGTGTCAATGAGCAGTTCTTC
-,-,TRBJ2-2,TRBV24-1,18,CTTSDSFLVEENTGELFF,TGTACCACCAGTGACTCTTTCCTTGTTGAGGAGAACACCGGGGAGCTGTTTTTT
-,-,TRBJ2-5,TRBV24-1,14,CATSHVGARETQYF,TGTGCCACCAGTCATGTCGGAGCCCGAGAGACCCAGTACTTC
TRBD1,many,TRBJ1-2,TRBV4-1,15,CASSPEGQGGRGYTF,TGCGCCAGCAGCCCAGAGGGCCAGGGGGGACGTGGCTACACCTTC
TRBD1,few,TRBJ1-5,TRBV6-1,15,CASSPDREDNQPQHF,TGTGCCAGCAGCCCGGACAGGGAGGACAATCAGCCCCAGCATTTT
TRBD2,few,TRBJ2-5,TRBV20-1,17,CSAATPGLAGLRETQYF,TGCAGTGCTGCCACACCTGGACTAGCCGGGCTTAGGGAGACCCAGTACTTC
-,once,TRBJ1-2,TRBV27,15,CASRGGGVRLSGYTF,TGTGCCAGCAGGGGAGGGGGTGTCAGGCTGAGTGGCTACACCTTC
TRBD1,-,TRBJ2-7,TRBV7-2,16,CASSLQVQGAPYEQYF,TGTGCCAGCAGCTTACAGGTCCAGGGGGCACCCTACGAGCAGTACTTC
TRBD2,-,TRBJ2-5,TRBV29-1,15,CSVAPLAEMRETQYF,TGCAGCGTTGCCCCCCTAGCGGAAATGCGGGAGACCCAGTACTTC
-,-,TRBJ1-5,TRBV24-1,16,CATSDTALGNNQPQHF,TGTGCCACCAGTGATACAGCCCTCGGGAACAATCAGCCCCAGCATTTT
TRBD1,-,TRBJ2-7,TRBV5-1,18,CASSLEGFLGQGSYEQYF,TGCGCCAGCAGCTTGGAGGGGTTCCTTGGACAGGGCTCCTACGAGCAGTACTTC
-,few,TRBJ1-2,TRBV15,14,CATSPTQGAYGYTF,TGTGCCACCAGCCCCACCCAGGGCGCGTATGGCTACACCTTC
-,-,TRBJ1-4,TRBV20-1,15,CSARVGRLEGEKLFF,TGCAGTGCTAGAGTGGGGAGACTGGAAGGTGAAAAACTGTTTTTT
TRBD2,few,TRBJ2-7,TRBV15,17,CATSRERGGASFYEQYF,TGTGCCACCAGCAGAGAACGCGGGGGGGCAAGTTTCTACGAGCAGTACTTC
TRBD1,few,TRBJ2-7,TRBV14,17,CASSHPGRDRRDYEQYF,TGTGCCAGCAGCCACCCGGGACGGGACAGGAGGGACTACGAGCAGTACTTC
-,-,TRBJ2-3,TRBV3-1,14,CASSQGPSSDTQYF,TGTGCCAGCAGCCAAGGGCCTAGTTCAGATACGCAGTATTTT
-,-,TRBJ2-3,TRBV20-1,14,CSAAGVPGTDTQYF,TGCAGTGCGGCAGGGGTCCCAGGCACAGATACGCAGTATTTT
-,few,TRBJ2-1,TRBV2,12,CASSEPPPEQFF,TGTGCCAGCAGTGAACCCCCACCAGAGCAGTTCTTC
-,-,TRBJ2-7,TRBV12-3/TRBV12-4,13,CASSLVQKGEQYF,TGTGCCAGCAGTTTAGTTCAGAAGGGCGAGCAGTACTTC
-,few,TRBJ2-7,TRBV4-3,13,CASSQQITYEQYF,TGCGCCAGCAGCCAACAGATCACCTACGAGCAGTACTTC
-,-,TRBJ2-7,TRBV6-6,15,CASSYSEGGGNEQYF,TGTGCCAGCAGTTACTCCGAGGGGGGCGGAAACGAGCAGTACTTC
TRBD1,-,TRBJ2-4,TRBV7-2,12,CASSHRTGFGYF,TGTGCCAGCAGCCATAGGACAGGGTTCGGGTACTTC
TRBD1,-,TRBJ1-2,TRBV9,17,CASTIGDSGENHYGYTF,TGTGCCAGCACTATAGGGGACAGCGGAGAAAATCACTATGGCTACACCTTC